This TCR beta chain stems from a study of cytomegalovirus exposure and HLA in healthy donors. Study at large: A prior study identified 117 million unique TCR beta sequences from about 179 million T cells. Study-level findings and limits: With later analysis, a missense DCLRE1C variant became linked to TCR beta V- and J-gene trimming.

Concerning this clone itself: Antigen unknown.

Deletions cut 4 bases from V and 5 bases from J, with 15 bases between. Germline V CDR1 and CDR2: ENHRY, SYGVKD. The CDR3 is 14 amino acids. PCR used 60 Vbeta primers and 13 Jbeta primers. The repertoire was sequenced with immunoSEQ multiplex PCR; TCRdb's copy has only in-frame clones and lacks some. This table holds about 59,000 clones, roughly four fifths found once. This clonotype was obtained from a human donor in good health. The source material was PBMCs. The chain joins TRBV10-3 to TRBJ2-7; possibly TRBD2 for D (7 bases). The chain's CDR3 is CAISVGGAIDEQYF. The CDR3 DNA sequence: TGTGCCATCAGTGTGGGGGGGGCGATCGACGAGCAGTACTTC.